The source of this T cell receptor (beta chain) is a study of shared clonotypes between healthy human individuals (dated by TCRdb to 2019 to 2021). Some background on the complete study: Three men and two women, aged 18 to 49 years, made up the cohort. Per donor, three plates each were used for CD4 naive and CD4 memory, two for CD8 naive, and one for CD8 memory. To estimate repertoire size and how much clonotypes are shared between individuals, the study performed deep sequencing of blood TCR repertoires from a handful of healthy adults. To increase sequencing depth and limit assay-specific biases, TCR repertoire library preparation and sequencing were carried out by different laboratories using diverse techniques. Per donor, leukapheresis produced somewhere between about 0.9 and 9 billion PBMCs.

The study at large found these results: Clonotypes shared by all four sorted-subset donors showed higher generation probabilities than non-shared clonotypes. Sampling was restricted to blood, and TCR repertoires in tissue are likely to differ from TCR repertoires in blood. Naive subsets generally had larger estimated clonotype richness than memory subsets did. When several donors were compared, the shared fraction of clonotypes was about 5% for naive CD4, 3.5% to 4% for naive CD8, roughly 2.5% for memory CD4, and roughly 0.4% for memory CD8. Even with the large sequencing depth, rarefaction of the sorted-subset datasets indicated that sequencing was incomplete. Pairwise subsampling indicated that sequencing depth was expected to affect the degree of clonotype sharing among donors. The small number of donors limited the genetic and exposure-history diversity represented.

CDR1 and CDR2, looked up from the germline V gene, are ENHRY and SYGVKD. The CDR3 sequence holds 15 residues, the cysteine and phenylalanine included. Of the read, only the CDR3 DNA is kept; its 45 bases are in frame from base 1. At the junction V is shortened by 9 bases and J by 2 bases; bases outside the gene matches: 10. The donors were healthy, HIV-negative adults who had no recently reported acute infections or vaccinations. All donors were Caucasian adults living in Nashville, Tennessee, USA. Magnetic negative selection was used to enrich CD4+ T cells, after which naive cells were positively selected on CD45RA and the negative fraction became the memory subset. Blood was collected by leukapheresis, and PBMCs were isolated by Ficoll-Histopaque density gradient centrifugation and then cryopreserved in liquid nitrogen vapor phase. Analytical flow cytometry was used to check the purity and quantity of every magnetically sorted T cell population. Genomic DNA was isolated from each sorted fraction and quantified by UV absorbance on a Nanodrop 2000c.

TCR CDR3 regions were amplified from genomic DNA by multiplex PCR using the deep immunoSEQ assay. Extracted genomic DNA from each cell subset was distributed evenly across all wells of several immunoSEQ 96-well plates, and each plate was treated as a replicate. For sorted subsets, roughly 0.2 ug genomic DNA, equal to 25,000 to 35,000 T cell genomes, was loaded into each replicate PCR. Purified libraries were quantified with a Qubit 3.0 fluorometer, sized on a Bioanalyzer 2100, and re-quantified with the KAPA Library Quantification kit. A separate single-read 150-cycle Illumina NextSeq 550 flow cell was used to sequence each immunoSEQ 96-well plate. Turning to the authors' computational methods: The immunoSEQ output contained only junctional sequences without quality scores, so filtering could not match that applied to full-length reads. To assign V/J genes and CDR3, sequences were annotated using PyIR, a Python wrapper for IgBLAST v1.9, with IMGT germline references. Reads were removed for weak V/J assignments (E-value above 1e-6), missing CDR3, stop codons, out-of-frame junctions, or ambiguous translated residues. V3J clonotypes were defined as sequences sharing the same inferred V gene, J gene, and CDR3 amino acid sequence. Percentage overlap between repertoires was computed as shared unique clonotypes divided by the size of the smaller repertoire. Richness of each repertoire was evaluated using RTK rarefaction, the Chao1 estimator, and Recon v2.1 estimates of unobserved clonotypes. OLGA was used to compute generation probabilities for all TCRbeta clonotypes that the gDNA method yielded from four donors. In TCRdb, the immuneACCESS table is reduced to in-frame sequences with V and J assigned. These tables do not hold every clone; where another copy was compared, an unresolved V gene accounts for under half, and the others remain unexplained. V, J and clone size derive from that table, while D and trimming were established from the DNA sequence. The sample yields millions of clones; around nine tenths were counted once. The biggest ten clones account for around 0.14% of the sample.

A note on this clone: Its antigen has not been determined. No clone much larger than this one lies a single base away; base qualities are absent. Other DNA sequences in this sample translate to the same CDR3.

This TCR came from a man aged 18 to 29 in good health. The sequencing input was naive CD4+ T cells sorted from blood. The sample's cell subset or site, from its label and the paper: CD45RA+ positively selected. The sequence is built from TRBV10-3 and TRBJ2-5; 9 junctional bases match TRBD2. The nucleotides read TGTGCCATTAGGCCCAGCGGGGGGCCGCAAGAGACCCAGTACTTC. This yields the protein CAIRPSGGPQETQYF.